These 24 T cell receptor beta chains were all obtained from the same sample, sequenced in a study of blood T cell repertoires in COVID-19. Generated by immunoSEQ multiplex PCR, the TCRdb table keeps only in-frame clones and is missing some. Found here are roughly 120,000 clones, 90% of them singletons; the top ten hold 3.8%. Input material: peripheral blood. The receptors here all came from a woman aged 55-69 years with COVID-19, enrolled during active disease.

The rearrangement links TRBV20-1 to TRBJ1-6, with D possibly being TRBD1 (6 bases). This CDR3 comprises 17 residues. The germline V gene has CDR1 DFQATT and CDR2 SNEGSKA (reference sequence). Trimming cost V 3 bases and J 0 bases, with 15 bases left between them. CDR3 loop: CSASVGQYGSYNSPLHF. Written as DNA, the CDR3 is TGCAGTGCTAGTGTTGGACAGTATGGCTCCTATAATTCACCCCTCCACTTT.

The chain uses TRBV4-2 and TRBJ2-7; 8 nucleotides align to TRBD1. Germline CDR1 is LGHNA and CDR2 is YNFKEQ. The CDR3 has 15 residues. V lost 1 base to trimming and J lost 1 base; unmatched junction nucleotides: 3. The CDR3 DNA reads TGTGCCAGCAGCCAAGCAAGGACAGGGTCCTACGAGCAGTACTTC. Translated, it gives CASSQARTGSYEQYF.

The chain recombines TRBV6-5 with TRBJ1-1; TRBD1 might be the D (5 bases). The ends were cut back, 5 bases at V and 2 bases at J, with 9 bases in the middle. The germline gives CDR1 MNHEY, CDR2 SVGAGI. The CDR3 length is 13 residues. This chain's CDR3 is CASSTTGNTEAFF. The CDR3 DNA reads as TGTGCCAGCAGTACCACAGGAAACACTGAAGCTTTCTTT.

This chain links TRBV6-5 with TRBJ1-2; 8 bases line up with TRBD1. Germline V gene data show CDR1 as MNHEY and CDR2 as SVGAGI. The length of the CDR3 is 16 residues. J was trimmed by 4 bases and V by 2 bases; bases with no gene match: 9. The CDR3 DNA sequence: TGTGCCAGCAGTTACGAAGGGGCAGGGGGCGGCTATGGCTACACCTTC. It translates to CASSYEGAGGGYGYTF.

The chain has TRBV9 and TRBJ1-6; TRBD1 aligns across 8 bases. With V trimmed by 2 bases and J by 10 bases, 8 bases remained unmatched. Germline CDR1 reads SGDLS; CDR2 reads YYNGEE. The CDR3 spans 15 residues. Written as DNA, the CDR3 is TGTGCCAGCAGCGTCGCCGGGACAGGTGGCTCACCCCTCCACTTT. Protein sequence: CASSVAGTGGSPLHF.

CDR3 loop: CASSQDRDRGWGQPQHF. CDR3 nucleotide sequence: TGCGCCAGCAGCCAAGATAGGGACAGGGGATGGGGTCAGCCCCAGCATTTT. This chain connects TRBV4-1 to TRBJ1-5; 10 positions agree with TRBD1. The CDR3 runs 17 residues. V dropped 0 bases and J dropped 6; count of bases not matched to a gene: 8. Looked up from germline, CDR1 is MGHRA and CDR2 is YSYEKL.

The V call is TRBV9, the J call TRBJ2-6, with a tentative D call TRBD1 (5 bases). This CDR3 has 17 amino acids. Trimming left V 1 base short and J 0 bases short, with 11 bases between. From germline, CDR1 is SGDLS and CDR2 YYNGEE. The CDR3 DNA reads TGTGCCAGCAGCGTACAGGGAACGACCTCTGGGGCCAACGTCCTGACTTTC. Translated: CASSVQGTTSGANVLTF.

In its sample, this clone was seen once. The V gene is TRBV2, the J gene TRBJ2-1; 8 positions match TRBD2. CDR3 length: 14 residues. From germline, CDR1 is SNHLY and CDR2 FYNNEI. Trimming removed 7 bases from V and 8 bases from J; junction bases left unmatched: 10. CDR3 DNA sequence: TGTGCCAGCAAGTGGACGGGGGGGCCGGATGAGCAGTTCTTC. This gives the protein CASKWTGGPDEQFF.

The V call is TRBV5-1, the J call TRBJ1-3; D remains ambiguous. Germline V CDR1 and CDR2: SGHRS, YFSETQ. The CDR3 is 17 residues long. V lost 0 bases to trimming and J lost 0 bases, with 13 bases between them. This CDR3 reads CASSLGNTGFSGNTIYF. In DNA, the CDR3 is TGCGCCAGCAGCTTGGGGAATACGGGGTTCTCTGGAAACACCATATATTTT.

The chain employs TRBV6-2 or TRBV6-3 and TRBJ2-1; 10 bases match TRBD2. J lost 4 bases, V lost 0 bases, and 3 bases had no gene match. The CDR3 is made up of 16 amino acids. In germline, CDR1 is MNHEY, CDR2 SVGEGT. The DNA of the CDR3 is TGTGCCAGCAGTTACTCCCTACTAGCGGGGTACAATGAGCAGTTCTTC. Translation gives CASSYSLLAGYNEQFF.

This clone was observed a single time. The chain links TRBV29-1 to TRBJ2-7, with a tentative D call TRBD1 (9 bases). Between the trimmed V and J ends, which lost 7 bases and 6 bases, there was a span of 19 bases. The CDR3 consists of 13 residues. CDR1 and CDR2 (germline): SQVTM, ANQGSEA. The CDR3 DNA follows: TGCAGCGCCTCGGGGGGGACAGGGACCGAGCAGTACTTC. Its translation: CSASGGTGTEQYF.

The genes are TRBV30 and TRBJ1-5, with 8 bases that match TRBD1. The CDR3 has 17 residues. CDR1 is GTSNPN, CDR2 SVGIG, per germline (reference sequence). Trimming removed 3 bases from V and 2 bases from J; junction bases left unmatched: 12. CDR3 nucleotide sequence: TGTGCCTGGAGGGGATACGACACGGGACAGGGCAATCAGCCCCAGCATTTT. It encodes CAWRGYDTGQGNQPQHF.

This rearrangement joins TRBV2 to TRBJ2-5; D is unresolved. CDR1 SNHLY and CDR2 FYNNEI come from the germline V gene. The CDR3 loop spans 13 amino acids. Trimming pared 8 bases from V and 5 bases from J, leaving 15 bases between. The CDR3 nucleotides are TGTGCCAGCTCTGATAGGATGGGCGAGACCCAGTACTTC. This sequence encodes CASSDRMGETQYF.

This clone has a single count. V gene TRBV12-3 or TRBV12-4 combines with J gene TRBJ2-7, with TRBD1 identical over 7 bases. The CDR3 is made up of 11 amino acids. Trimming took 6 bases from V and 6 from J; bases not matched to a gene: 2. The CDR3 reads CASRHRGEQYF. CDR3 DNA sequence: TGTGCCAGCAGACACAGGGGCGAGCAGTACTTC.

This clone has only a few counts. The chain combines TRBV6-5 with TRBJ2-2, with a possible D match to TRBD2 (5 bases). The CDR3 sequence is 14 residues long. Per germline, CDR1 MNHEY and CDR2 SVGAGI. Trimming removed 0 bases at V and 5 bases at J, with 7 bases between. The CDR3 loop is CASSYSRGTGELFF. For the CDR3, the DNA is TGTGCCAGCAGTTACTCTCGGGGAACCGGGGAGCTGTTTTTT.

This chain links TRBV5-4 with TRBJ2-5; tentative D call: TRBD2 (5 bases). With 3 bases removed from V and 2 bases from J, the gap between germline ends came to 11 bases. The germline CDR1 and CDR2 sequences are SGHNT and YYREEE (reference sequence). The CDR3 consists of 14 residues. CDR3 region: CASSSGLDQETQYF. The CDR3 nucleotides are TGTGCCAGCAGCTCTGGACTCGATCAAGAGACCCAGTACTTC.

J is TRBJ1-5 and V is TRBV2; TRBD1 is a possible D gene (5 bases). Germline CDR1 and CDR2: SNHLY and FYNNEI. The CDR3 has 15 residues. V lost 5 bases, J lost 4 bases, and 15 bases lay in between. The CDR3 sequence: CASSPGRGKNQPQHF. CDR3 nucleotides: TGTGCCAGCAGTCCCGGAAGGGGCAAGAATCAGCCCCAGCATTTT.

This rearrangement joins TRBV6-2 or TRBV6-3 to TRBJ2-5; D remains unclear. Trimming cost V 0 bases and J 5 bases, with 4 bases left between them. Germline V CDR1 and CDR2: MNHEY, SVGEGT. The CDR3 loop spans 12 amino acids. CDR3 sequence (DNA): TGTGCCAGCAGTTACTCTATCGAGACCCAGTACTTC. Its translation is CASSYSIETQYF.

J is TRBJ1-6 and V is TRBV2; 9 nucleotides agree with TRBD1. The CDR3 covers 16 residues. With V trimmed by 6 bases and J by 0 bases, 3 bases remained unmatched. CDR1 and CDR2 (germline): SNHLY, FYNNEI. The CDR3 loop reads CASRGTGFSYNSPLHF. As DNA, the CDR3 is TGTGCCAGCAGAGGGACAGGGTTCTCCTATAATTCACCCCTCCACTTT.

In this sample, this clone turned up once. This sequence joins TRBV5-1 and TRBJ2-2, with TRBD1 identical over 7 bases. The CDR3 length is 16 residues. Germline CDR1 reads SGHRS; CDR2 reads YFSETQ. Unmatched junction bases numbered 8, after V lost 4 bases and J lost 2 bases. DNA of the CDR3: TGCGCCAGCAGCCTGGTGGCAGGGGGTAACACCGGGGAGCTGTTTTTT. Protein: CASSLVAGGNTGELFF.

CDR3 sequence (DNA): TGTGCCAGCAGTTTATATCGTTCCCACAATGAGCAGTTCTTC. This codes for CASSLYRSHNEQFF. V usage is TRBV27 and J usage is TRBJ2-1; D call uncertain. Germline CDR1 MNHEY, CDR2 SMNVEV (reference sequence). Trimming pared 1 base from V and 5 bases from J, leaving 9 bases between. The CDR3 is made up of 14 amino acids.

CDR3 residues: CAISGNRAAYEQYF. The CDR3 nucleotides read TGTGCCATCAGTGGAAACAGGGCGGCCTACGAGCAGTACTTC. The chain is built from TRBV10-3 and TRBJ2-7; a weak D match, TRBD1 (6 bases). This CDR3 spans 14 amino acids. Germline values: CDR1 ENHRY, CDR2 SYGVKD. V was cut by 4 bases and J by 2 bases, with 12 bases left in between.

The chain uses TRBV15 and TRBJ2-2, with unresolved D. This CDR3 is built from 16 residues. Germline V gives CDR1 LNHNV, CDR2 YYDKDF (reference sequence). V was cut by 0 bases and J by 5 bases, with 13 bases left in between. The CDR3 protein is CATSRDISSNTGELFF. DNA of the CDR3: TGTGCCACCAGCAGAGATATTAGTTCCAATACCGGGGAGCTGTTTTTT.

CDR3 DNA: TGTGCCAGCAGCAGGGCCTCTGGAAACACCATATATTTT. It is translated as CASSRASGNTIYF. The rearrangement links TRBV25-1 to TRBJ1-3; tentative D call: TRBD1 (5 bases). The V end was cut by 6 bases, the J end by 0 bases, with 6 bases between. This CDR3 has 13 amino acids. Germline CDR1 is MGHDK and CDR2 is SYGVNS.